This T cell receptor (beta chain) was sequenced for a study of T cell clusters in autoimmune cytopenias. One tube held mixed TRB-A and TRB-B primer pools for touch-down PCR. TCRdb re-analyzed the multiplex PCR reads; it lists each CDR3 protein once, without DNA. The sample holds 9,500 to 15,000 distinct CDR3 sequences. CDR3 length: 15 residues. Germline V lookup: CDR1 SGHTA, CDR2 FQGNSA. Each sample's input was 250 ng genomic DNA, roughly 38,000 genome equivalents. The same sample was also studied in work on T cell repertoires in aging, cancer and after chemotherapy.

The sequence came from a human donor in good health. The sequenced material came from peripheral blood. The chain has TRBV7-2 and TRBJ2-5; with no DNA, the TCRdb D assignment of TRBD1 cannot be verified. CDR3 in amino acids: CASSEGLGRQETQYF.